The 10 T cell receptor beta chains presented below share a single source sample, sequenced in a study of blood T cell repertoires in COVID-19. TCRdb's copy holds only in-frame clones and misses some; the assay was immunoSEQ multiplex PCR. The sample has under 250,000 clones; about 93% are singletons. Input material: peripheral blood. Every receptor here comes from a man between 60 and 75 years old with COVID-19, enrolled during active disease.

The chain uses TRBV6-2 or TRBV6-3 and TRBJ2-7, with a weak D call TRBD1 (7 bases). This CDR3 spans 14 amino acids. V lost 2 bases and J lost 2, with 10 bases in between. In germline, CDR1 is MNHEY, CDR2 SVGEGT. This chain's CDR3 is CASSYARGAYEQYF. DNA of the CDR3: TGTGCCAGCAGTTACGCCAGGGGGGCCTACGAGCAGTACTTC.

The J gene is TRBJ2-5, the V gene TRBV25-1; 12 nucleotides agree with TRBD1. J lost 6 bases, V lost 3 bases, and 5 bases had no gene match. Per the germline V gene, CDR1 is MGHDK and CDR2 is SYGVNS. The CDR3 covers 15 residues. CDR3 sequence (DNA): TGTGCCAGCAGTGATCCGGGACAGGGGGCGAAGACCCAGTACTTC. This translates into CASSDPGQGAKTQYF.

Remarks on this clone: One end of the junction is discordant with germline, which a read error may explain. The rearrangement uses TRBV3-1 (or the pseudogene TRBV3-2) and TRBJ1-2; weak D call: TRBD1 (6 bases). This CDR3 spans 11 amino acids. Germline CDR1 and CDR2: LGHDT and YNNKEL (reference sequence). In nucleotides, the CDR3 is TGTGCCAGCAGCCAAACAGGGAGTTACTGTTTC. Amino acids: CASSQTGSYCF.

This chain uses TRBV9 with TRBJ1-3; possible D gene TRBD1, 6 bases. CDR3 length equals 15 residues. Between the trimmed V and J ends, which lost 7 bases and 1 base, there was a span of 15 bases. Germline V gene lookup returns CDR1 SGDLS and CDR2 YYNGEE. The CDR3 DNA reads TGTGCCAGCGAGGGCGGGGGGCTTTCTGGAAACACCATATATTTT. Amino acid sequence: CASEGGGLSGNTIYF.

The rearrangement uses TRBV9 and TRBJ2-3; TRBD1 is a possible D gene (6 bases). CDR3 size: 16 residues. Per germline, CDR1 SGDLS and CDR2 YYNGEE. V gave up 3 bases and J gave up 4 bases, with 18 bases separating them. CDR3 DNA sequence: TGTGCCAGCAGCGCTTACTCACAAGCAGGGGCAGATACGCAGTATTTT. Its protein product is CASSAYSQAGADTQYF.

The CDR3 nucleotides are TGTGCCAGCAGTGAATCTAGCGGCTTTAAGACCCAGTACTTC. As protein: CASSESSGFKTQYF. The gene calls are TRBV2 and TRBJ2-5; 7 bases map to TRBD2. The CDR3 is 14 residues long. Looked up from germline, CDR1 is SNHLY and CDR2 is FYNNEI. The junction had 6 bases not matched to a gene; V was cut back by 2 bases and J by 6 bases.

This clone was found once. CDR3 in amino acids: CASSESQSGANSPLHF. The CDR3 nucleotides read TGCGCCAGCAGTGAGTCGCAGTCAGGGGCTAATTCACCCCTCCACTTT. The V and J genes are TRBV10-2 and TRBJ1-6; D may be TRBD1 (6 bases). The V end lost 0 bases, the J end lost 6 bases, and 12 bases lay between the germline ends. CDR3 size: 16 residues. Looked up from germline, CDR1 is WSHSY and CDR2 is SAAADI.

This sequence joins TRBV19 and TRBJ2-5; D uncertain. The length of the CDR3 is 13 residues. CDR1 is LNHDA, CDR2 SQIVND, per germline (reference sequence). V lost 7 bases and J lost 7, with 16 bases in between. CDR3 sequence reads: CASKESHPGTQYF. The DNA for the CDR3 is TGTGCCAGTAAGGAGTCCCATCCTGGGACCCAGTACTTC.

The J gene is TRBJ1-2, the V gene TRBV5-1; D perhaps matches TRBD1 (5 bases). Germline assignment: CDR1 SGHRS and CDR2 YFSETQ. V was pared by 1 base and J by 4 bases, with 20 bases between. CDR3 length: 17 amino acids. The CDR3 bases are TGCGCCAGCAGCTTGTCCTCTGGGGCCCCAGGAAGCTATGGCTACACCTTC. It translates to CASSLSSGAPGSYGYTF.

The V and J genes are TRBV5-4 and TRBJ1-3; a possible D gene is TRBD1 (6 bases). The CDR3 totals 15 residues. The V gene's germline CDR1 is SGHNT and CDR2 YYREEE (reference sequence). V shed 5 bases and J shed 1 base, with 13 bases lying between them. DNA of the CDR3: TGTGCCAGCAGGGGGGGGCAGGGATCTGGAAACACCATATATTTT. Its protein product is CASRGGQGSGNTIYF.